The 23 T cell receptor beta chains reported below all come from one sample, sequenced in a study of human T cells and chemical hapten exposure. Time point reported: healthy volunteer bleed at 6 weeks. Unfractionated whole blood yielded total RNA. TCRdb itself ran the RACE reads through MiXCR, one entry per CDR3 protein. The sample has roughly 80,000 distinct CDR3 sequences, over 6.5% seen once. Sequenced material: whole blood. These receptors originate from a female donor in good health. Some clones in this sample may be carry-over from other donors' samples.

This clonotype was recorded many times. The rearrangement joins TRBV29-1 to TRBJ2-7; tentatively, D is TRBD2 (5 bases). This CDR3 has 12 residues. Germline V CDR1 and CDR2: SQVTM, ANQGSEA. V lost 6 bases and J 5 bases, leaving 14 bases between the germline ends. The CDR3 region is CSVGPGWDEQYF. The CDR3 DNA reads TGCAGCGTGGGCCCGGGATGGGACGAGCAGTACTTC.

This clonotype came up many times. The rearrangement joins TRBV4-2 to TRBJ1-3; D might be TRBD1 (5 bases). The CDR3 covers 12 residues. V lost 3 bases and J 10 bases, leaving 10 bases between the germline ends. The germline gives CDR1 LGHNA, CDR2 YNFKEQ. CDR3 in amino acids: CASSQGHQTIYF. The DNA for the CDR3 is TGTGCCAGCAGCCAGGGGCACCAAACCATATATTTT.

This chain uses TRBV12-3 or TRBV12-4 with TRBJ1-1, with D hard to call. The CDR3 covers 14 residues. The V and J ends lost 7 bases and 2 bases respectively, with 14 bases between them. CDR3 DNA sequence: TGTGCCAGCACCCCTGGAGCGTCAAACACTGAAGCTTTCTTT. It specifies CASTPGASNTEAFF.

This clonotype has more than one count but fewer than ten. This chain connects TRBV6-5 to TRBJ1-1; D gene ambiguous. The germline gives CDR1 MNHEY, CDR2 SVGAGI. The CDR3 loop spans 13 amino acids. Trimming removed 2 bases from V and 6 bases from J, with 10 bases in between. The CDR3 DNA is TGTGCCAGCAGTTACATGGAGGCGGCTGAAGCTTTCTTT. Its translation is CASSYMEAAEAFF.

Ten or more counts support this clonotype. The chain couples TRBV18 to TRBJ2-7; TRBD1 is a possible D gene (6 bases). Trimming took 3 bases from V and 6 from J, leaving 15 bases between them. The V gene's germline CDR1 is KGHSH and CDR2 LQKENI. This CDR3 has 14 amino acids. CDR3 sequence reads: CASSPDRTYREQYF. Here the CDR3 DNA reads TGTGCCAGCTCACCGGACAGAACCTACCGCGAGCAGTACTTC. The whole variable domain, remainder taken from reference TRBV18 and TRBJ2-7, is NAGVMQNPRHLVRRRGQEARLRCSPMKGHSHVYWYRQLPEEGLKFMVYLQKENIIDESGMPKERFSAEFPKEGPSILRIQQVVRGDSAAYFCASSPDRTYREQYFGPGTRLTVT.

This clonotype was counted ten times or more. The chain employs TRBV5-1 and TRBJ2-4, with D unresolved. V was shortened by 3 bases and J by 10 bases, with 17 bases between the two germline ends. The CDR3 covers 14 residues. Germline CDR1 SGHRS, CDR2 YFSETQ. CDR3 DNA: TGCGCCAGCAGCTCAACTGACGGGTCACCTATTCAGTACTTC. It yields the protein CASSSTDGSPIQYF. Together with reference TRBV5-1 and TRBJ2-4, the CDR3 gives the full variable domain: KAGVTQTPRYLIKTRGQQVTLSCSPISGHRSVSWYQQTPGQGLQFLFEYFSETQRNKGNFPGRFSGRQFSNSRSEMNVSTLELGDSALYLCASSSTDGSPIQYFGAGTRLSVL.

This clonotype has ten or more counts. The chain carries TRBV12-3 or TRBV12-4 and TRBJ2-3; D could derive from TRBD1 or TRBD2 (6 bases each). Trimming shortened V by 3 bases and J by 4 bases, and 11 bases separated the two germline ends. The CDR3 is 14 residues long. CDR3 loop: CASSFSGGSDTQYF. DNA for the CDR3: TGTGCCAGCAGTTTCTCCGGGGGCTCAGATACGCAGTATTTT.

This clonotype occurred many times. The V gene is TRBV6-2 or TRBV6-3, the J gene TRBJ2-1; D unclear. V was cut by 2 bases and J by 6 bases, with 5 bases left in between. In germline, CDR1 is MNHEY, CDR2 SVGEGT. There are 12 residues in the CDR3. The CDR3 sequence: CASSYVGNEQFF. The DNA for the CDR3 is TGTGCCAGCAGTTACGTGGGCAATGAGCAGTTCTTC.

In this sample, this clonotype turned up many times. This chain joins TRBV7-3 and TRBJ1-1, with a tentative D call TRBD1 (6 bases). This CDR3 region has 12 residues. V lost 4 bases, J lost 8 bases, and 11 bases lay in between. Germline V lookup: CDR1 SGHTA, CDR2 FQGTGA. CDR3 DNA sequence: TGTGCCAGCAGCTCTCAAACAGGGGAAGCTTTCTTT. Residues: CASSSQTGEAFF.

This clonotype came up many times. The rearrangement links TRBV13 to TRBJ1-5; D perhaps matches TRBD1 (6 bases). Trimming cost V 5 bases and J 4 bases, with 12 bases left between them. The CDR3 length is 14 residues. Germline V gene lookup returns CDR1 PRHDT and CDR2 FYEKMQ (reference sequence). The CDR3 sequence: CASSRRTENQPQHF. In DNA form, the CDR3 reads TGTGCCAGCAGCCGCCGGACAGAGAATCAGCCCCAGCATTTT.

At least ten counts were recorded for this clonotype. The rearrangement joins TRBV6-4 to TRBJ1-1, with TRBD1 matching 11 bases. The CDR3 runs 14 residues. V shed 5 bases, J shed 5 bases, and the junction held 4 bases outside the gene matches. In germline, CDR1 is MRHNA, CDR2 SNTAGT. CDR3 amino acids: CASSSGTGGTEAFF. As DNA, the CDR3 is TGTGCCAGCAGTTCCGGGACAGGGGGAACTGAAGCTTTCTTT.

The table lists this clonotype with a few counts. The rearrangement uses TRBV6-6 and TRBJ2-4; 12 nucleotides line up with TRBD2. Germline CDR1 reads MNHNY; CDR2 reads SVGAGI (reference sequence). CDR3 size: 24 residues. J was trimmed by 2 bases and V by 2 bases; bases with no gene match: 25. The CDR3 sequence: CASSYTSLAGGLDVGRYTKNIQYF. DNA for the CDR3: TGTGCCAGCAGTTACACCTCTCTAGCGGGGGGGCTGGATGTCGGTCGATATACCAAAAACATTCAGTACTTC.

The chain has TRBV5-1 and TRBJ2-7; 9 positions agree with TRBD2. Germline V gene sequence: CDR1 SGHRS, CDR2 YFSETQ. The CDR3 length is 15 residues. V was clipped by 1 base and J by 3 bases; unmatched bases: 5. The CDR3 sequence: CASSLFQRGDYEQYF. The DNA of the CDR3 is TGCGCCAGCAGCTTGTTCCAGCGGGGGGACTACGAGCAGTACTTC.

As to this clonotype: A single base separates this from a much larger clone, so it may be a read error. The V and J genes are TRBV7-8 and TRBJ2-2; perhaps TRBD1 as D (6 bases). This CDR3 is 16 amino acids long. CDR1 and CDR2 from the germline V gene are SGHVS and FQNEAQ. The CDR3 nucleotides read TGTGTCAGCAGCAGCCTGGGACATGCGGGCACCGGGGAGCTGTTTTTT. Amino acids: CVSSSLGHAGTGELFF.

Ten or more counts support this clonotype. The gene calls are TRBV5-1 and TRBJ2-5; no clear D gene. There are 15 residues in the CDR3. Germline CDR1 reads SGHRS; CDR2 reads YFSETQ. V was shortened by 1 base and J by 2 bases, with 12 bases between the two germline ends. The CDR3: CASSLSVARQETQYF. DNA for the CDR3: TGCGCCAGCAGCTTGAGTGTAGCACGACAAGAGACCCAGTACTTC.

This clonotype was observed at least ten times. The V gene is TRBV27, the J gene TRBJ2-7; TRBD2 matches 7 bases. There are 13 residues in the CDR3. V was pared by 10 bases and J by 4 bases, with 10 bases of the junction left unmatched. Germline assignment: CDR1 MNHEY and CDR2 SMNVEV (reference sequence). The CDR3 nucleotides read TGTGCCACCAATCGAGCGGGGTCGTACGAGCAGTACTTC. Its protein is CATNRAGSYEQYF.

A few counts support this clonotype. The V call is TRBV3-1, the J call TRBJ1-1; no reliable D call. Germline CDR1 LGHDT, CDR2 YNNKEL (reference sequence). V was trimmed by 3 bases and J by 1 base, leaving 3 bases between them. The CDR3 spans 12 residues. As DNA, the CDR3 is TGTGCCAGCAGCCATAGGAACACTGAAGCTTTCTTT. This encodes CASSHRNTEAFF.

This clonotype was counted at least ten times. This rearrangement joins TRBV10-3 to TRBJ2-5; D is undetermined. The CDR3 extends over 14 amino acids. V gave up 6 bases and J gave up 2 bases, with 13 bases separating them. Germline lookup yields CDR1 ENHRY and CDR2 SYGVKD. CDR3 loop: CAISDLQTQETQYF. The CDR3 DNA follows: TGTGCCATCAGCGATCTACAAACACAAGAGACCCAGTACTTC.

The chain recombines TRBV29-1 with TRBJ2-3; 9 bases map to TRBD1. CDR1 and CDR2 (germline): SQVTM, ANQGSEA. J gave up 4 bases and V 4 bases, and 12 bases lay outside the gene matches. The CDR3 length is 16 residues. The CDR3 here is CSVVPRTGASADTQYF. The CDR3 nucleotides read TGCAGCGTTGTCCCGAGGACAGGGGCGAGCGCAGATACGCAGTATTTT.

This sequence joins TRBV20-1 and TRBJ2-7; 12 nucleotides agree with TRBD1. The CDR3 contains 13 residues. CDR1 is DFQATT and CDR2 is SNEGSKA in the germline V gene (reference sequence). The V gene end was trimmed by 5 bases and the J gene end by 5 bases; junction bases not matched to a gene: 4. CDR3 sequence: CSAPGTGGDEQYF. In DNA form, the CDR3 reads TGCAGTGCTCCCGGGACAGGGGGCGACGAGCAGTACTTC.

The sample holds a few counts of this clonotype. The gene calls are TRBV10-3 and TRBJ2-5, with TRBD2 as a possible D gene (5 bases). This CDR3 comprises 14 residues. Germline V gives CDR1 ENHRY, CDR2 SYGVKD. The V end lost 3 bases, the J end lost 5 bases, and 13 bases lay between the germline ends. The CDR3 coding sequence is TGTGCCATCAGTGACCCGACGGGAACGGAGACCCAGTACTTC. Amino acid sequence: CAISDPTGTETQYF.

The rearrangement uses TRBV28 and TRBJ2-3, with TRBD2 matching 11 bases. CDR1 is MDHEN, CDR2 SYDVKM, per germline. The CDR3 runs 16 residues. Trimming at V came to 5 bases and at J to 4 bases, leaving 8 bases not matched to a gene. CDR3 bases: TGTGCCAGCAGTGGGCTAGCGGGGGGCCGTGCAGATACGCAGTATTTT. Amino acids: CASSGLAGGRADTQYF. The complete variable domain, with remaining parts taken from reference TRBV28 and TRBJ2-3, reads DVKVTQSSRYLVKRTGEKVFLECVQDMDHENMFWYRQDPGLGLRLIYFSYDVKMKEKGDIPEGYSVSREKKERFSLILESASTNQTSMYLCASSGLAGGRADTQYFGPGTRLTVL.

This clonotype was recorded many times. This rearrangement joins TRBV29-1 to TRBJ2-4, with D perhaps given as TRBD1 or TRBD2 (5 bases each). The V end was cut by 5 bases, the J end by 3 bases, with 11 bases between. CDR3 length: 13 residues. The germline CDR1 and CDR2 sequences are SQVTM and ANQGSEA. CDR3 DNA sequence: TGCAGCGTTCTCAGGGACGGCAAAAACATTCAGTACTTC. Translated: CSVLRDGKNIQYF.